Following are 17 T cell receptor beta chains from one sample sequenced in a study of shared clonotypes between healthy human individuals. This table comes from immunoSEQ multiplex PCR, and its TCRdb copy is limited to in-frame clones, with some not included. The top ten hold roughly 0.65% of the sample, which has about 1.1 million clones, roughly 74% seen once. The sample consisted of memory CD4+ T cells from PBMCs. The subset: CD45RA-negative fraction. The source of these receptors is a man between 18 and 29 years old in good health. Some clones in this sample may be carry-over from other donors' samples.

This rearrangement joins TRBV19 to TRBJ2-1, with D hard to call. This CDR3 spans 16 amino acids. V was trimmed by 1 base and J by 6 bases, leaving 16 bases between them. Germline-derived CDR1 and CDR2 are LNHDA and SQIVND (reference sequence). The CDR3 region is CASSIAASNYINEQFF. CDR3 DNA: TGTGCCAGTAGTATAGCCGCATCGAACTATATCAATGAGCAGTTCTTC.

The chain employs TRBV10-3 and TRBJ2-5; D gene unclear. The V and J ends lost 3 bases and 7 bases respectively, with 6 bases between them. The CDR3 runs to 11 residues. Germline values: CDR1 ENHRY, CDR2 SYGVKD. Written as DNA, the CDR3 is TGTGCCATCAGTGATAACGGGACCCAGTACTTC. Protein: CAISDNGTQYF.

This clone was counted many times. The CDR3 DNA is TGCGCCAGCAGCTTCCAGGGGGGACAAGAGACCCAGTACTTC. It encodes CASSFQGGQETQYF. The chain carries TRBV5-1 and TRBJ2-5; D may be TRBD1 (7 bases). CDR3 length: 14 amino acids. The V end was cut by 2 bases, the J end by 2 bases, with 10 bases between. Per the germline V gene, CDR1 is SGHRS and CDR2 is YFSETQ.

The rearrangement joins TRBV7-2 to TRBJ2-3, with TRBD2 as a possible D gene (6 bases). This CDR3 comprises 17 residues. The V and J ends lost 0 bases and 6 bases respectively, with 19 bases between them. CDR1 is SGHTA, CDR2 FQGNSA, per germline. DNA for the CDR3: TGTGCCAGCAGCTTAGCGGGGAGTGCTGGAGGGCCGGATACGCAGTATTTT. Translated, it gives CASSLAGSAGGPDTQYF.

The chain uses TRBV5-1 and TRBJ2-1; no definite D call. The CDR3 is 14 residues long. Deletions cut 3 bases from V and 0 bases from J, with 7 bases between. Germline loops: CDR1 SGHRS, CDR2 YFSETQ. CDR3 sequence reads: CASSSEPSYNEQFF. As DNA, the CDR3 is TGCGCCAGCAGCTCTGAGCCCTCCTACAATGAGCAGTTCTTC.

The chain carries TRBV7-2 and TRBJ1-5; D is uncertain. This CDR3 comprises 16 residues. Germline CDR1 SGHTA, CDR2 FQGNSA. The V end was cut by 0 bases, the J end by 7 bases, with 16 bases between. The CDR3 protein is CASSLAGPQSLQPQHF. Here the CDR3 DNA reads TGTGCCAGCAGCTTAGCAGGACCCCAATCGCTCCAGCCCCAGCATTTT.

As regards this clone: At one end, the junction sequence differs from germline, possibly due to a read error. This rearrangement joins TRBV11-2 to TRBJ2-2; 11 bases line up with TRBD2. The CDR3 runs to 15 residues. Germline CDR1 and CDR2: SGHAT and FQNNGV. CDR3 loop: CAGSGLAGNTGELFF. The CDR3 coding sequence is TGTGCCGGCAGCGGACTAGCGGGGAACACCGGGGAGCTGTTTTTT.

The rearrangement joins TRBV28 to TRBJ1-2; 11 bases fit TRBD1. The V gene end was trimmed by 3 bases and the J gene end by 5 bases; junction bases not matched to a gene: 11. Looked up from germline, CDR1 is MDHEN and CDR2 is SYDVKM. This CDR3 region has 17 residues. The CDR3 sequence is CASSLWTGGAKSYGYTF. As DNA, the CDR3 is TGTGCCAGCAGTTTGTGGACAGGGGGCGCGAAATCTTATGGCTACACCTTC.

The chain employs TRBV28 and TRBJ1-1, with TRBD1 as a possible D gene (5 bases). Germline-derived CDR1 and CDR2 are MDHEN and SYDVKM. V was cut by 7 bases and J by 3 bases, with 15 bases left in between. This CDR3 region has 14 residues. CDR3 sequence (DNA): TGTGCCAGCAACCGGGGGGGACCCGACACTGAAGCTTTCTTT. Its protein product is CASNRGGPDTEAFF. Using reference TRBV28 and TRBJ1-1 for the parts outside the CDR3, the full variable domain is DVKVTQSSRYLVKRTGEKVFLECVQDMDHENMFWYRQDPGLGLRLIYFSYDVKMKEKGDIPEGYSVSREKKERFSLILESASTNQTSMYLCASNRGGPDTEAFFGQGTRLTVV.

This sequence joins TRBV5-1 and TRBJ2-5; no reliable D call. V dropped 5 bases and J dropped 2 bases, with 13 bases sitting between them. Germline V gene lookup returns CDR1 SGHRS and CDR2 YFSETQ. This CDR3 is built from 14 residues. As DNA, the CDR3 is TGCGCCAGCAGACTGACAAGAGCACAAGAGACCCAGTACTTC. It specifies CASRLTRAQETQYF.

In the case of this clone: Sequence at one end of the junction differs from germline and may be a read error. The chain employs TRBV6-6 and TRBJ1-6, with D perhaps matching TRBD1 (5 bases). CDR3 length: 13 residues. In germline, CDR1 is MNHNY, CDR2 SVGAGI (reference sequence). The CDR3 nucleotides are TGTGCCGGCAGTTTGACAGAGAATTCACCCCTCCACTTT. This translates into CAGSLTENSPLHF.

Here the CDR3 reads CASSPQRQGWGEAFF. The CDR3 region has the DNA TGTGCCAGCTCACCACAGAGGCAGGGATGGGGTGAAGCTTTCTTT. The chain is built from TRBV18 and TRBJ1-1, with D perhaps matching TRBD1 (5 bases). V dropped 1 base and J dropped 7 bases, with 16 bases sitting between them. The CDR3 totals 15 residues. Germline CDR1 KGHSH, CDR2 LQKENI.

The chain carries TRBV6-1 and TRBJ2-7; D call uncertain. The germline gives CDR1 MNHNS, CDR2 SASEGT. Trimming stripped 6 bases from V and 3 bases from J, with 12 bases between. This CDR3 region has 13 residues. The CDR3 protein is CASRTPTLYEQYF. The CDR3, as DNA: TGTGCCAGCAGAACACCGACTCTCTACGAGCAGTACTTC.

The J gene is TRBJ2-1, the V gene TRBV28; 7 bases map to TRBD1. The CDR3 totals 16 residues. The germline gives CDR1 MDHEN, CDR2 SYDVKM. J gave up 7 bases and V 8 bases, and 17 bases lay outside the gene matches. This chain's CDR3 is CASAPLDGRGFNEQFF. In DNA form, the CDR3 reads TGTGCCAGCGCCCCCTTGGACGGCAGGGGGTTTAATGAGCAGTTCTTC.

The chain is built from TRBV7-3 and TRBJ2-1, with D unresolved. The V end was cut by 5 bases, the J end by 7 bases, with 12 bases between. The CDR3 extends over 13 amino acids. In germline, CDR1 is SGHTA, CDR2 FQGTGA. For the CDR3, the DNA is TGTGCCAGCAGCCAAATTAGATCTAATGAGCAGTTCTTC. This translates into CASSQIRSNEQFF.

The CDR3 DNA reads TGTGCCAGCAGCTTAGAGACAGCGGGAGACTATGGCTACACCTTC. Its translation: CASSLETAGDYGYTF. V is TRBV7-9 and J is TRBJ1-2, with TRBD1 as a possible D gene (5 bases). CDR1 SEHNR and CDR2 FQNEAQ come from the germline V gene (reference sequence). V was pared by 1 base and J by 3 bases, with 12 bases between. This CDR3 has 15 amino acids.

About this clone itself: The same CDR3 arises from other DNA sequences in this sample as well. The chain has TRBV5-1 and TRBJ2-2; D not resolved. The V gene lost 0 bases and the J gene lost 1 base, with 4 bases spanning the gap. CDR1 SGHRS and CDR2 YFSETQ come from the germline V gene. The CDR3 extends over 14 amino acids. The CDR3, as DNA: TGCGCCAGCAGCTTGGGCCAGAACACCGGGGAGCTGTTTTTT. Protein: CASSLGQNTGELFF.